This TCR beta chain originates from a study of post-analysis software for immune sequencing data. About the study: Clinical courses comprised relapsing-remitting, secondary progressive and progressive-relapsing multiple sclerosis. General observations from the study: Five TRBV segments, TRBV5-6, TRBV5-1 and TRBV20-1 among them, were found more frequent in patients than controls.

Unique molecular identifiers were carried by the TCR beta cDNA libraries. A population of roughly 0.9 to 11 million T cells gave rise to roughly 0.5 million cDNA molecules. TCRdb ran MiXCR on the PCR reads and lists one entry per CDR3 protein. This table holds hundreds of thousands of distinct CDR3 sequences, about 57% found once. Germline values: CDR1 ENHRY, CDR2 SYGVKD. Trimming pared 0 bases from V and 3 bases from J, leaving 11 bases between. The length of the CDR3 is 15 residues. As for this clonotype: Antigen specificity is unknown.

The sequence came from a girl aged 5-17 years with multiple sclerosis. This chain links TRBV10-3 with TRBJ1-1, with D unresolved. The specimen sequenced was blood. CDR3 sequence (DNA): TGTGCCATCAGTGAGTCAAGGGATCCGGACACTGAAGCTTTCTTT. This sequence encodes CAISESRDPDTEAFF.